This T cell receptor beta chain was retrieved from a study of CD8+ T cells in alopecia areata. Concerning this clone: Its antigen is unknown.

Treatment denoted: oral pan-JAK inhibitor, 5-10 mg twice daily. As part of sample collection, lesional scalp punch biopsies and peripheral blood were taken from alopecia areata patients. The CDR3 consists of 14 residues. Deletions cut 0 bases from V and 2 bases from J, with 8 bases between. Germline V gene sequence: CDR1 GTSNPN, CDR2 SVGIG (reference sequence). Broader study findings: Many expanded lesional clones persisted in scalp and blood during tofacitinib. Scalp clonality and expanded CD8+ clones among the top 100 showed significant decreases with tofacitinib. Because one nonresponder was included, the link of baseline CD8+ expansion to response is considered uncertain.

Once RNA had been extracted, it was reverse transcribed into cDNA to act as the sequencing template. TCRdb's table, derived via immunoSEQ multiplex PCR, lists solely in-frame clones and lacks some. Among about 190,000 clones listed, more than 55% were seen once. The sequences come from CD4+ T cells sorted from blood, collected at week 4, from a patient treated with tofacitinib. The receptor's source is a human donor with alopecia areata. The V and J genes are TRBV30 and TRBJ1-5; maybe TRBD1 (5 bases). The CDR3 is CAWSVQTGNQPQHF. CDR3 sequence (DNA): TGTGCCTGGAGTGTACAGACAGGCAATCAGCCCCAGCATTTT.